This T cell receptor (beta chain) was captured by sequencing in a study of shared clonotypes between healthy human individuals. Repertoires were generated with immunoSEQ multiplex PCR, while TCRdb's copy carries only in-frame clones and drops some. The sample lists some 900,000 clones, around 80% occurring once. CDR1 is KGHSH, CDR2 LQKENI, per germline. The V gene lost 2 bases and the J gene lost 3 bases, with 10 bases spanning the gap. The CDR3 has 14 residues. Input material: memory CD4+ T cells sorted from blood. Subset reported: CD45RA-negative fraction. This clonotype originated in a man between 18 and 29 years old in good health. The chain uses TRBV18 and TRBJ1-2; a possible D gene is TRBD1 (5 bases). CDR3 protein: CASSPSQQDYGYTF. The CDR3 nucleotides read TGTGCCAGCTCACCATCGCAACAGGACTATGGCTACACCTTC.